A selection of T cell receptor beta chains follows, all from one sample in a study of human T cells and chemical hapten exposure. TCRdb ran MiXCR on the 5' RACE reads and lists one entry per CDR3 protein. The sample includes about 120,000 distinct CDR3 sequences, around a fifth of them seen just once. Every receptor here comes from a human donor in good health. Each CDR3 is given without its conserved first and last residue.

>TRBV6-5|TRBJ2-3
ASSIRVRSTDTQY
>TRBV3-1|TRBJ1-3
ASTYSGNTIY
>TRBV15|TRBJ1-2
ATSRDLGQGEIYGYT
>TRBV6-4|TRBJ2-6
ASSLVSGANVLT
>TRBV21-1|TRBJ2-2
ASSPITGELF
>TRBV6-4|TRBJ2-2
ASSDSRAAGELF
>TRBV20-1|TRBJ1-1
SVFGQVNTEAF
>TRBV5-5|TRBJ2-7
ASSPTSYEQY
>TRBV24-1|TRBJ1-2
ATSVRTGGNYGYT
>TRBV12-3/TRBV12-4|TRBJ2-1
ASSFPETLGSSYNEQF
>TRBV5-4|TRBJ2-5
ASSEGRSDGGETQY
>TRBV5-1|TRBJ1-2
ASSLEQALYGYT
>TRBV29-1|TRBJ2-1
SVGQGTYNEQF
>TRBV28|TRBJ1-3
ASSFPRTGGAVGNTIY
>TRBV25-1|TRBJ1-5
ASSGQINQPQH
>TRBV18|TRBJ2-1
ASSPRPSGLRSYNEQF
>TRBV25-1|TRBJ1-4
ASSGVPIDDEKLF
>TRBV28|TRBJ2-7
ASRRSGAGYEQY
>TRBV6-6|TRBJ1-3
ASSFPGGSGNTIY
>TRBV9|TRBJ2-7
ASSPRAGEQY
>TRBV18|TRBJ1-1
AGSPSRGVNTEAF
>TRBV27|TRBJ2-1
AAGSHLSYNEQF
>TRBV7-9|TRBJ1-5
ASSLAAGPNQPQH
>TRBV27|TRBJ2-3
ASSSTGQVAEDTQY
>TRBV20-1|TRBJ2-7
SARVNERPYEQY
>TRBV28|TRBJ2-5
ASSFLWGQETQY
>TRBV6-6|TRBJ2-3
ASRDSTDTQY
>TRBV7-6|TRBJ2-1
ASSLGWGGGLNEQF
>TRBV7-3|TRBJ2-3
ASSPGGMANTQY
>TRBV12-3/TRBV12-4|TRBJ2-1
ASSPHRRWHEQF
>TRBV18|TRBJ2-3
ASSFLAAGGADTQY
>TRBV29-1|TRBJ1-2
SAAIGSSYGYT
>TRBV4-1|TRBJ2-3
ASSHVAGVGTDTQY
>TRBV28|TRBJ2-1
ASRERGLSPYNEQF
>TRBV9|TRBJ2-7
ASSAQGAGYEQY
>TRBV4-2|TRBJ2-3
ASSLMRGDTQY
>TRBV6-1|TRBJ1-1
ASSWTGRNTEAF